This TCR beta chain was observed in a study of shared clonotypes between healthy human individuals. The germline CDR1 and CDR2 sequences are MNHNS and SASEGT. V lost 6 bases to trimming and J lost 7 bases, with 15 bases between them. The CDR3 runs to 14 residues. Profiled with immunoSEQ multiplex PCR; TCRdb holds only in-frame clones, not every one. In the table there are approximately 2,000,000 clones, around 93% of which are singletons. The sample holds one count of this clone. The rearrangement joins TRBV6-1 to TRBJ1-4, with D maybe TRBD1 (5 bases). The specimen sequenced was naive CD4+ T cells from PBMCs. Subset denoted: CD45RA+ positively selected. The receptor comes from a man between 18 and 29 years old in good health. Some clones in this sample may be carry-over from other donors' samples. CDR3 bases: TGTGCCAGCAGACTAGGTGGGGGAGTTGAAAAACTGTTTTTT. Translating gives CASRLGGGVEKLFF.